Below, 29 T cell receptor beta chains from the same sample are listed, as sequenced in a study of blood T cell repertoires in COVID-19 (dated by TCRdb to between 2020 and 2021). The library was generated by the immunoSEQ multiplex PCR assay. TCRdb obtained this table from immuneACCESS and retained in-frame rearrangements with V and J assigned. These tables miss some clones; where compared with another copy, unresolved V genes account for less than half of the shortfall, and the remainder is unexplained. The sample table contains about 180,000 clones; only one count was recorded for 65% to 85% of them. The ten largest clones add up to about 6.7% of the sample. The sample taken for sequencing was peripheral blood. The source of these receptors is a woman aged 40-49 years with COVID-19, enrolled during active disease.

The chain uses TRBV14 and TRBJ2-5; 13 bases fit TRBD2. Germline CDR1 is SGHDN and CDR2 is FVKESK. V lost 4 bases, J lost 2 bases, and 10 bases stayed unmatched. The CDR3 has 18 amino acids. The CDR3 bases are TGTGCCAGCAGCCCCGGGACTAGCGGGATAGTTGGGCAAGAGACCCAGTACTTC. Residues: CASSPGTSGIVGQETQYF.

The rearrangement uses TRBV19 and TRBJ1-1, with D hard to call. The CDR3 runs 14 residues. The germline gives CDR1 LNHDA, CDR2 SQIVND (reference sequence). The V and J ends lost 4 bases and 3 bases respectively, with 12 bases between them. The CDR3 reads CASSTGSGYTEAFF. Here the CDR3 DNA reads TGTGCCAGTAGTACGGGCTCGGGGTACACTGAAGCTTTCTTT.

This clone was picked up one time. The chain couples TRBV3-1 (or the pseudogene TRBV3-2) to TRBJ1-3; weak D call: TRBD1 (6 bases). Germline CDR1 LGHDT, CDR2 YNNKEL (reference sequence). CDR3 size: 14 residues. Trimming pared 5 bases from V and 6 bases from J, leaving 14 bases between. CDR3 sequence: CASSSRTAKNTIYF. The CDR3 region has the DNA TGTGCCAGCAGCAGCAGGACAGCAAAAAACACCATATATTTT.

This clone was recorded a few times. Here the CDR3 DNA reads TGTGCCAGTAGTTGGAGCAGGGGCCGAGATCAGCCCCAGCATTTT. It is translated as CASSWSRGRDQPQHF. This sequence joins TRBV19 and TRBJ1-5, with TRBD1 as a possible D gene (6 bases). The germline V gene has CDR1 LNHDA and CDR2 SQIVND (reference sequence). CDR3 length: 15 amino acids. The germline V and J ends were trimmed by 5 bases and 5 bases, with 16 bases remaining between them. Complete variable domain (other parts from reference TRBV19 and TRBJ1-5): DGGITQSPKYLFRKEGQNVTLSCEQNLNHDAMYWYRQDPGQGLRLIYYSQIVNDFQKGDIAEGYSVSREKKESFPLTVTSAQKNPTAFYLCASSWSRGRDQPQHFGDGTRLSIL.

V gene TRBV18 combines with J gene TRBJ1-1; D is possibly TRBD1 (6 bases). The germline V gene has CDR1 KGHSH and CDR2 LQKENI. The V end was cut by 2 bases, the J end by 3 bases, with 13 bases between. This CDR3 region has 15 residues. CDR3 DNA sequence: TGTGCCAGCTCACCATCAGGGGTCCCGTACACTGAAGCTTTCTTT. It is translated as CASSPSGVPYTEAFF.

The V call is TRBV25-1, the J call TRBJ1-2, with TRBD1 matching 7 bases. V lost 2 bases, J lost 8 bases, and 14 bases stayed unmatched. CDR3 length: 16 residues. CDR1 is MGHDK and CDR2 is SYGVNS in the germline V gene. CDR3 sequence: CASSEEPGQRLGGYTF. The CDR3 nucleotides are TGTGCCAGCAGTGAAGAACCGGGACAGCGCCTCGGAGGCTACACCTTC.

The chain carries TRBV27 and TRBJ2-1; weak D call: TRBD1 (6 bases). Trimming pared 2 bases from V and 7 bases from J, leaving 12 bases between. Germline CDR1 is MNHEY and CDR2 is SMNVEV (reference sequence). This CDR3 spans 14 amino acids. The CDR3 DNA follows: TGTGCCAGCAGTTTAGAACAGGGTGGGAATGAGCAGTTCTTC. Residues: CASSLEQGGNEQFF.

This chain uses TRBV19 with TRBJ2-2, with a tentative D call TRBD2 (7 bases). The CDR3 has 15 residues. The germline V gene encodes CDR1 LNHDA and CDR2 SQIVND (reference sequence). V lost 7 bases and J lost 5, with 17 bases in between. The CDR3 DNA sequence: TGTGCCAGTACTGAGGGGGGGAGTTTTACCGGGGAGCTGTTTTTT. This gives the protein CASTEGGSFTGELFF. The whole variable domain, remainder taken from reference TRBV19 and TRBJ2-2, is DGGITQSPKYLFRKEGQNVTLSCEQNLNHDAMYWYRQDPGQGLRLIYYSQIVNDFQKGDIAEGYSVSREKKESFPLTVTSAQKNPTAFYLCASTEGGSFTGELFFGEGSRLTVL.

V gene TRBV6-6 combines with J gene TRBJ2-7; D remains unclear. Germline values: CDR1 MNHNY, CDR2 SVGAGI (reference sequence). The CDR3 has 11 residues. Trimming cost V 5 bases and J 2 bases, with 4 bases left between them. The CDR3 region has the DNA TGTGCCAGCAGTCCGGCCTACGAGCAGTACTTC. Translating gives CASSPAYEQYF.

This chain uses TRBV12-1 with TRBJ1-1; TRBD1, the table's D call, lacks a check against the DNA. TRBV12-1 is a documented pseudogene. The CDR3 covers 16 residues. Here the CDR3 reads CASSARDREANTEAFF. In nucleotides, the CDR3 is TGTGCCAGCAGCGCCCGGGACAGGGAAGCGAACACTGAAGCTTTCTTT.

The chain joins TRBV4-2 to TRBJ2-7; a possible D gene is TRBD2 (6 bases). This CDR3 is built from 12 residues. Trimming cost V 3 bases and J 7 bases, with 10 bases left between them. From germline, CDR1 is LGHNA and CDR2 YNFKEQ. CDR3 DNA sequence: TGTGCCAGCAGCCACGGGGGTCGAGAGCAGTACTTC. The encoded protein is CASSHGGREQYF.

The chain is built from TRBV13 and TRBJ2-1, with D perhaps matching TRBD2 (5 bases). V lost 2 bases and J lost 6, with 8 bases in between. CDR1 is PRHDT, CDR2 FYEKMQ, per germline (reference sequence). The CDR3 loop spans 13 amino acids. DNA of the CDR3: TGTGCCAGCAGCTTACTAGCCGGCAATGAGCAGTTCTTC. Translation gives CASSLLAGNEQFF.

The chain combines TRBV3-1 (or the pseudogene TRBV3-2) with TRBJ2-1, with D unresolved. Per the germline V gene, CDR1 is LGHDT and CDR2 is YNNKEL (reference sequence). The CDR3 length is 11 residues. V gave up 6 bases and J gave up 12 bases, with 12 bases separating them. For the CDR3, the DNA is TGTGCCAGCAGTCAGGTCGATGGGCAGTTCTTC. It codes for CASSQVDGQFF.

The chain carries TRBV11-3 and TRBJ2-2, with TRBD2 matching over 7 bases. The CDR3 has 15 residues. From germline, CDR1 is SGHNT and CDR2 YENEEA. The J segment lost 5 bases and the V segment lost 5 bases, leaving 8 bases of the junction unmatched. CDR3 coding DNA: TGTGCCAGCAGCGAGCGGACTAGTAGGACCGGGGAGCTGTTTTTT. Translation: CASSERTSRTGELFF.

The rearrangement links TRBV7-8 to TRBJ1-3; weak D call: TRBD1 (6 bases). This CDR3 has 15 amino acids. Trimming removed 5 bases from V and 8 bases from J, with 19 bases in between. Germline lookup yields CDR1 SGHVS and CDR2 FQNEAQ. CDR3 in DNA: TGTGCCAGCAGCGGTGTGAGTGTAACAGGGCACACCATATATTTT. Its protein is CASSGVSVTGHTIYF.

This chain connects TRBV28 to TRBJ1-2; a possible D gene is TRBD1 (6 bases). From germline, CDR1 is MDHEN and CDR2 SYDVKM. The CDR3 is made up of 17 amino acids. V dropped 9 bases and J dropped 2 bases, with 25 bases sitting between them. The DNA of the CDR3 is TGTGCCAGTGGAGGGAGGGGTCCCGGGACAAGCAACTATGGCTACACCTTC. Its protein is CASGGRGPGTSNYGYTF.

V is TRBV6-5 and J is TRBJ2-2; TRBD2 agrees at 10 bases. V was clipped by 8 bases and J by 7 bases; unmatched bases: 10. The germline V gene encodes CDR1 MNHEY and CDR2 SVGAGI. The CDR3 length is 15 residues. The CDR3 bases are TGTGCCAGCTCATATGGGACTAGCGTCATCGGGGAGCTGTTTTTT. Its translation is CASSYGTSVIGELFF.

This chain connects TRBV4-1 to TRBJ2-7; tentative D call: TRBD2 (5 bases). Germline loops: CDR1 MGHRA, CDR2 YSYEKL. V lost 2 bases, J lost 3 bases, and 11 bases lay in between. The CDR3 covers 14 residues. The chain's CDR3 is CASSQRSGFYEQYF. The CDR3 region has the DNA TGCGCCAGCAGCCAAAGGTCGGGGTTCTACGAGCAGTACTTC.

Here the CDR3 reads CASTRTSGSQDEQFF. In DNA, the CDR3 is TGTGCCAGTACCCGGACTAGCGGGAGTCAGGATGAGCAGTTCTTC. The genes are TRBV19 and TRBJ2-1, with 13 bases matching TRBD2. With 7 bases clipped from V and 8 bases from J, the junction kept 8 bases outside the gene matches. This CDR3 is 15 amino acids long. CDR1 and CDR2 (germline): LNHDA, SQIVND (reference sequence).

The rearrangement uses TRBV5-5 and TRBJ2-4; 8 bases match TRBD1. This CDR3 has 17 residues. Per germline, CDR1 SGHKS and CDR2 YYEKEE (reference sequence). The V segment lost 2 bases and the J segment 7 bases; nucleotides outside the gene matches: 14. The CDR3 bases are TGTGCCAGCAGCTTAGACAGGGGTTTGGGGCCGCTCAACATTCAGTACTTC. This sequence encodes CASSLDRGLGPLNIQYF.

The V and J genes are TRBV6-6 and TRBJ2-1; D unclear. The CDR3 sequence is 14 residues long. Deletions cut 3 bases from V and 8 bases from J, with 14 bases between. Germline V gene sequence: CDR1 MNHNY, CDR2 SVGAGI (reference sequence). The CDR3 loop reads CASSYRSSGHEQFF. The DNA for the CDR3 is TGTGCCAGCAGTTATCGGTCGAGTGGTCATGAGCAGTTCTTC.

V is TRBV24-1 and J is TRBJ2-7, with 12 positions matching TRBD2. The CDR3 loop spans 15 amino acids. With V trimmed by 6 bases and J by 5 bases, 7 bases remained unmatched. The germline V gene has CDR1 KGHDR and CDR2 SFDVKD. The CDR3 DNA is TGTGCCACCAGTATAGGGACTAGCGGGCGAAACGAGCAGTACTTC. Its translation is CATSIGTSGRNEQYF.

V is TRBV15 and J is TRBJ2-5, with 8 bases fitting TRBD1. The CDR3 contains 17 residues. The germline V gene has CDR1 LNHNV and CDR2 YYDKDF (reference sequence). The V segment lost 3 bases and the J segment 5 bases; nucleotides outside the gene matches: 14. The DNA for the CDR3 is TGTGCCACCAGCAGGGAAGCAGGGGGCGCGTTAAAGGAGACCCAGTACTTC. Protein product: CATSREAGGALKETQYF.

The chain carries TRBV6-5 and TRBJ1-1; D might be TRBD1 (5 bases). This CDR3 spans 14 amino acids. V shed 7 bases and J shed 4 bases, with 16 bases lying between them. Germline CDR1 MNHEY, CDR2 SVGAGI. CDR3 DNA: TGTGCCAGCAAAGAGAGCCGGGGGGGCACTGAAGCTTTCTTT. Residues: CASKESRGGTEAFF.

V is TRBV14 and J is TRBJ2-5, with 9 bases lining up with TRBD1. The CDR3 consists of 15 residues. Trimming took 2 bases from V and 0 from J; bases not matched to a gene: 1. Germline values: CDR1 SGHDN, CDR2 FVKESK. In DNA form, the CDR3 reads TGTGCCAGCAGCCAACACAGGGGGCACCAAGAGACCCAGTACTTC. Protein: CASSQHRGHQETQYF. The complete variable domain, with remaining parts taken from reference TRBV14 and TRBJ2-5, reads EAGVTQFPSHSVIEKGQTVTLRCDPISGHDNLYWYRRVMGKEIKFLLHFVKESKQDESGMPNNRFLAERTGGTYSTLKVQPAELEDSGVYFCASSQHRGHQETQYFGPGTRLLVL.

The chain has TRBV11-2 and TRBJ1-3, with D perhaps matching TRBD1 (5 bases). Trimming took 1 base from V and 0 from J, leaving 7 bases between them. The CDR3 has 15 residues. Germline lookup yields CDR1 SGHAT and CDR2 FQNNGV. In DNA, the CDR3 is TGTGCCAGCAGCTTAGGGGGGGTCTCTGGAAACACCATATATTTT. It translates to CASSLGGVSGNTIYF.

V is TRBV3-1 (or the pseudogene TRBV3-2) and J is TRBJ1-6, with D tentatively TRBD1 (6 bases). The germline V gene has CDR1 LGHDT and CDR2 YNNKEL (reference sequence). V was shortened by 4 bases and J by 9 bases, with 16 bases between the two germline ends. This CDR3 is 15 amino acids long. CDR3 region: CASSRHSGTSSPLHF. DNA of the CDR3: TGTGCCAGCAGCCGACACTCCGGGACATCTTCACCCCTCCACTTT.

The V call is TRBV10-3, the J call TRBJ2-7; 7 bases line up with TRBD1. Germline CDR1 is ENHRY and CDR2 is SYGVKD. The CDR3 runs to 11 residues. V lost 9 bases to trimming and J lost 3 bases; unmatched junction nucleotides: 2. The CDR3 nucleotides are TGTGCCATTCGGACAGGCTACGAGCAGTACTTC. This codes for CAIRTGYEQYF.

This sequence joins TRBV15 and TRBJ2-7; tentatively, D is TRBD1 (7 bases). The germline V and J ends were trimmed by 2 bases and 5 bases, with 13 bases remaining between them. From germline, CDR1 is LNHNV and CDR2 YYDKDF (reference sequence). This CDR3 region has 14 residues. Here the CDR3 reads CATSRPGRGDEQYF. DNA for the CDR3: TGTGCCACCAGCAGACCTGGCAGGGGGGACGAGCAGTACTTC.